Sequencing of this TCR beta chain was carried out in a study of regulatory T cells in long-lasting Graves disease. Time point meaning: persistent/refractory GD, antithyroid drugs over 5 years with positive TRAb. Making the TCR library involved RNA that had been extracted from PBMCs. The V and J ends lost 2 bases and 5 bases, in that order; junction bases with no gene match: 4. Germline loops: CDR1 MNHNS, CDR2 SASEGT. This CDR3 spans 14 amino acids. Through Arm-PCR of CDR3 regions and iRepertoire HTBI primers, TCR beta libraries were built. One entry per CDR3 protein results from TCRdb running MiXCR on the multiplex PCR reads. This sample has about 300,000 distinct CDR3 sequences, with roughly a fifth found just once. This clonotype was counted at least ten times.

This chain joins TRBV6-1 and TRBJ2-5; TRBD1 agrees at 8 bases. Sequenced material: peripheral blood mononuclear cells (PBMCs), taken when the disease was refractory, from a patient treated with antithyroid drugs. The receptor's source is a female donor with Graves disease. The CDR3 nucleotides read TGTGCCAGCAGTGAATCCAGGGGGCGGGAGACCCAGTACTTC. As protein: CASSESRGRETQYF.